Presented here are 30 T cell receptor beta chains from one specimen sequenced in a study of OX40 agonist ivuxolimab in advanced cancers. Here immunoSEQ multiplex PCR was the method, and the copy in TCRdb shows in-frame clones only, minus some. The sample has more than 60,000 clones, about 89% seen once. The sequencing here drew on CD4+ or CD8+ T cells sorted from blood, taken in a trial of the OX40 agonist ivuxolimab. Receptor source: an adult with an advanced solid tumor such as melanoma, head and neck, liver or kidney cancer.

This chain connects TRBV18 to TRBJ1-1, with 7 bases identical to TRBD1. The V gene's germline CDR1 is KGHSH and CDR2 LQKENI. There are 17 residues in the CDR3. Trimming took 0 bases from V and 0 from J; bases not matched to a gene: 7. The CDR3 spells CASSPPPGGFLNTEAFF. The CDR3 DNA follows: TGTGCCAGCTCACCACCCCCAGGGGGGTTCTTGAACACTGAAGCTTTCTTT.

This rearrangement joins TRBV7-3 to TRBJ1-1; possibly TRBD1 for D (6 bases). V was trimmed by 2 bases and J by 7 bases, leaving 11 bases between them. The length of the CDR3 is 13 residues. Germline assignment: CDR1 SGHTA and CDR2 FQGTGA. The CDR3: CASSLSGAGEAFF. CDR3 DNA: TGTGCCAGCAGCTTATCGGGGGCTGGTGAAGCTTTCTTT.

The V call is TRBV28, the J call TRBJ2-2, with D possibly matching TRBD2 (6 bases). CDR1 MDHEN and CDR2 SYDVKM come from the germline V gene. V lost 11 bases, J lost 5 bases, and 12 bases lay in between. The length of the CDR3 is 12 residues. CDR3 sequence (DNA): TGTGCCTCACGGGAGAGAACCGGGGAGCTGTTTTTT. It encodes CASRERTGELFF.

CDR3 protein: CSVEDRAYEQYF. CDR3 nucleotide sequence: TGCAGCGTCGAGGACAGGGCCTACGAGCAGTACTTC. The chain has TRBV29-1 and TRBJ2-7, with 8 bases fitting TRBD1. The germline V gene encodes CDR1 SQVTM and CDR2 ANQGSEA. The V and J ends lost 6 bases and 2 bases, in that order; junction bases with no gene match: 3. There are 12 residues in the CDR3.

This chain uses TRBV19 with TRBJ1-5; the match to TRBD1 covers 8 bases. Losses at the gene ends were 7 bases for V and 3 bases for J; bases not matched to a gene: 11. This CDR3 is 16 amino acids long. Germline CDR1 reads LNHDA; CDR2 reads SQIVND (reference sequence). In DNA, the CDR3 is TGTGCCAGTAACGAAGACAGGGGAATTCTCAATCAGCCCCAGCATTTT. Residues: CASNEDRGILNQPQHF.

The CDR3 DNA reads TGTGCCAGCAGCCCTTCGACCCCCTACGAGCAGTACTTC. Protein product: CASSPSTPYEQYF. The V and J genes are TRBV28 and TRBJ2-7; D unclear. V was shortened by 6 bases and J by 2 bases, with 11 bases between the two germline ends. CDR1 MDHEN and CDR2 SYDVKM come from the germline V gene. The CDR3 runs 13 residues. Variable domain in full (rest from reference TRBV28 and TRBJ2-7): DVKVTQSSRYLVKRTGEKVFLECVQDMDHENMFWYRQDPGLGLRLIYFSYDVKMKEKGDIPEGYSVSREKKERFSLILESASTNQTSMYLCASSPSTPYEQYFGPGTRLTVT.

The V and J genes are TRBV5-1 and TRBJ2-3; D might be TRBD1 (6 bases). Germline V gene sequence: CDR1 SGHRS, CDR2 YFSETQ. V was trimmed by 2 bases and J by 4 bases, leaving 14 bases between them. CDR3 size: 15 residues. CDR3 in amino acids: CASSFASQGADTQYF. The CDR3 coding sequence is TGCGCCAGCAGCTTCGCATCACAGGGCGCAGATACGCAGTATTTT. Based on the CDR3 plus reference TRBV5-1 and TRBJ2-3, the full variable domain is KAGVTQTPRYLIKTRGQQVTLSCSPISGHRSVSWYQQTPGQGLQFLFEYFSETQRNKGNFPGRFSGRQFSNSRSEMNVSTLELGDSALYLCASSFASQGADTQYFGPGTRLTVL.

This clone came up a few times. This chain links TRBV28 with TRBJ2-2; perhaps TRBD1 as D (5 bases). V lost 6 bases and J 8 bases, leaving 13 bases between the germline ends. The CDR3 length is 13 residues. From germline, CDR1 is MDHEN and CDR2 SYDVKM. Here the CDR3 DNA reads TGTGCCAGCAGCGGAAGGGGCAGGGGGGAGCTGTTTTTT. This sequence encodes CASSGRGRGELFF.

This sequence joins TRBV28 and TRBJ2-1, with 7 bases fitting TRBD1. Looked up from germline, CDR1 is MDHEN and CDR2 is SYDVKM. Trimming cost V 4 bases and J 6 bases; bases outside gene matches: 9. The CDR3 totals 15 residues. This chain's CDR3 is CASSSYPGQLNEQFF. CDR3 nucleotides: TGTGCCAGCAGTTCCTATCCGGGACAGCTCAATGAGCAGTTCTTC.

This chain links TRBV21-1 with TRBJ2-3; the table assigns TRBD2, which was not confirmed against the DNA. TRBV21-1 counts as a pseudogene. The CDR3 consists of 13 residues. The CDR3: CARRLAGVDTQYF. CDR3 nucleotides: TGTGCCAGGAGACTAGCGGGAGTAGATACGCAGTATTTT.

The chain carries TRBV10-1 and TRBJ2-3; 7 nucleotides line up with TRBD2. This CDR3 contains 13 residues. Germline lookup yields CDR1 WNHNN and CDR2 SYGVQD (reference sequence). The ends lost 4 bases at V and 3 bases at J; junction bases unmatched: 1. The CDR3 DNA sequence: TGCGCCAGCAGTGGGGGGGGGACAGATACGCAGTATTTT. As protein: CASSGGGTDTQYF.

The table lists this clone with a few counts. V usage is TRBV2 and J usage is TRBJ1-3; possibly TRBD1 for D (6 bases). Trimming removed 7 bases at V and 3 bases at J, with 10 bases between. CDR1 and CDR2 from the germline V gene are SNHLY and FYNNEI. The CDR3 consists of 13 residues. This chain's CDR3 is CASTQGHGNTIYF. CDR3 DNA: TGTGCCAGCACTCAGGGGCATGGAAACACCATATATTTT.

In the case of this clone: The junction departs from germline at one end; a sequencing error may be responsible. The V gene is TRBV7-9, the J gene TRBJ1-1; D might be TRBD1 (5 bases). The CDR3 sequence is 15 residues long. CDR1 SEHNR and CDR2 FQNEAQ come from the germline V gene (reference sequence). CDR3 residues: CASSRPLGTNTEVFF. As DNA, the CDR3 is TGTGCCAGCAGCCGGCCATTGGGGACCAACACTGAAGTTTTCTTT.

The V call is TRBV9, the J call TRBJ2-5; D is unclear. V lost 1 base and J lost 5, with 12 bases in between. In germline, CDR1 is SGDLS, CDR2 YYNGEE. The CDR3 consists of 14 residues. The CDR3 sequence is CASSVSRTGETQYF. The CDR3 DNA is TGTGCCAGCAGCGTAAGCAGGACCGGCGAGACCCAGTACTTC.

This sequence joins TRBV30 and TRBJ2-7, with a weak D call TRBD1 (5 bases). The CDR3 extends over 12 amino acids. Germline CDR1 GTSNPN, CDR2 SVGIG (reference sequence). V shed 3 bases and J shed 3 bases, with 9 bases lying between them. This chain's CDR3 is CAWSRQFYEQYF. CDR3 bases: TGTGCCTGGAGCAGACAGTTCTACGAGCAGTACTTC.

The CDR3 DNA reads TGTGCCAGCAGCTTAGTGTTTCTAGCGTACAATGAGCAGTTCTTC. Encoded protein: CASSLVFLAYNEQFF. This chain joins TRBV7-9 and TRBJ2-1, with D perhaps matching TRBD2 (6 bases). The germline gives CDR1 SEHNR, CDR2 FQNEAQ (reference sequence). The ends were cut back, 1 base at V and 4 bases at J, with 11 bases in the middle. This CDR3 has 15 amino acids. Drawing the rest from reference TRBV7-9 and TRBJ2-1, the complete variable domain is DTGVSQNPRHKITKRGQNVTFRCDPISEHNRLYWYRQTLGQGPEFLTYFQNEAQLEKSRLLSDRFSAERPKGSFSTLEIQRTEQGDSAMYLCASSLVFLAYNEQFFGPGTRLTVL.

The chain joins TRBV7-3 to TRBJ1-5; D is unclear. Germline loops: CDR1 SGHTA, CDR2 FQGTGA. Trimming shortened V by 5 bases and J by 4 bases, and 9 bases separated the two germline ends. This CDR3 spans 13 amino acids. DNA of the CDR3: TGTGCCAGCAGCGCAGATGGGAATCAGCCCCAGCATTTT. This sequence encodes CASSADGNQPQHF.

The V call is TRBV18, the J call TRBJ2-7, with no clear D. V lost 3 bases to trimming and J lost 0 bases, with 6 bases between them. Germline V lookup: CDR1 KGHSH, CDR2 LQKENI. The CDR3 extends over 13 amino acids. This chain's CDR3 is CASSPPTSYEQYF. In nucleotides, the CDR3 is TGTGCCAGCTCACCTCCGACCTCCTACGAGCAGTACTTC.

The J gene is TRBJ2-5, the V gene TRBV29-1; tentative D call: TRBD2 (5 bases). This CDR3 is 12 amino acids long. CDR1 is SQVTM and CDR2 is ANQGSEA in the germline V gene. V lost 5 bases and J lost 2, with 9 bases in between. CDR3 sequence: CSVFSGQETQYF. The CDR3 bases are TGCAGCGTTTTTTCGGGGCAAGAGACCCAGTACTTC.

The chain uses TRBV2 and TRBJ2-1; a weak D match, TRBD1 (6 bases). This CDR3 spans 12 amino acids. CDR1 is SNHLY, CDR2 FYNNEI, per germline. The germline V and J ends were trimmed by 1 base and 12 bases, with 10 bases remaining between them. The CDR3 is CASSEGGGVQFF. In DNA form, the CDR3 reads TGTGCCAGCAGTGAAGGAGGGGGAGTGCAGTTCTTC.

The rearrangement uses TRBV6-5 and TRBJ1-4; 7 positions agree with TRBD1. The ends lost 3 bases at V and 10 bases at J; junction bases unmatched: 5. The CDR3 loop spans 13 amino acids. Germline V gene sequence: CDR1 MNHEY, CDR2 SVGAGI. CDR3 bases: TGTGCCAGCAGTTATACCGGGACAGCAAAACTGTTTTTT. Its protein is CASSYTGTAKLFF.

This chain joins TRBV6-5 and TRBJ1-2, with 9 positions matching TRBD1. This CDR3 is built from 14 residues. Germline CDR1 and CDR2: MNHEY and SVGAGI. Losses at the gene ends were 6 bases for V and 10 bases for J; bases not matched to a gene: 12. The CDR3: CASRQVRDRENYTF. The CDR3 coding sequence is TGTGCCAGCAGGCAAGTCCGGGACAGGGAGAACTACACCTTC.

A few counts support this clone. This chain's CDR3 is CASSIAGGNTGELFF. The CDR3 DNA sequence: TGTGCCAGCAGTATAGCGGGAGGCAACACCGGGGAGCTGTTTTTT. The chain couples TRBV6-1 to TRBJ2-2; 10 bases agree with TRBD2. Germline V gene data show CDR1 as MNHNS and CDR2 as SASEGT. The CDR3 sequence is 15 residues long. The trim removed 5 bases at V and 2 bases at J, leaving 2 bases unmatched.

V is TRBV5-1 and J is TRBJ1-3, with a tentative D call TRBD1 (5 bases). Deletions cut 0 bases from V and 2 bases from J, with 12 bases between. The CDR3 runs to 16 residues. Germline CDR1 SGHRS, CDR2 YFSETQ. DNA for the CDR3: TGCGCCAGCAGCTTGGCAGGGCGGGAAACTGGAAACACCATATATTTT. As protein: CASSLAGRETGNTIYF.

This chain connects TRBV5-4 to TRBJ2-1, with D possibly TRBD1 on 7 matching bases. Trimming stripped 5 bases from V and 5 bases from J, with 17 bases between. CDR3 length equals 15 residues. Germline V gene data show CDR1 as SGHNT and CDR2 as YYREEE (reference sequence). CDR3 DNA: TGTGCCAGCAGACAGGGGAAGTGGGGGGACAATGAGCAGTTCTTC. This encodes CASRQGKWGDNEQFF.

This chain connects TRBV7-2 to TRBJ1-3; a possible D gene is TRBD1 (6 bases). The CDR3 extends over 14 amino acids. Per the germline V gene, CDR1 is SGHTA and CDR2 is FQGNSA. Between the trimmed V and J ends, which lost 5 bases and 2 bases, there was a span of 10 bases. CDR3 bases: TGTGCCAGCAGCCCGACAGGAGCTGGAAACACCATATATTTT. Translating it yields CASSPTGAGNTIYF. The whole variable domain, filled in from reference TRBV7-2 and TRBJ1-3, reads GAGVSQSPSNKVTEKGKDVELRCDPISGHTALYWYRQSLGQGLEFLIYFQGNSAPDKSGLPSDRFSAERTGGSVSTLTIQRTQQEDSAVYLCASSPTGAGNTIYFGEGSWLTVV.

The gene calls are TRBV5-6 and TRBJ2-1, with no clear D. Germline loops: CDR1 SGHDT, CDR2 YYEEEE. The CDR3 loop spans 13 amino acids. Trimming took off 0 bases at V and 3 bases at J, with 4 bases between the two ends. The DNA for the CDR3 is TGTGCCAGCAGCTTGGTCAGCTACAATGAGCAGTTCTTC. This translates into CASSLVSYNEQFF. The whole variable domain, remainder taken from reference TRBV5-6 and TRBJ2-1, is DAGVTQSPTHLIKTRGQQVTLRCSPKSGHDTVSWYQQALGQGPQFIFQYYEEEERQRGNFPDRFSGHQFPNYSSELNVNALLLGDSALYLCASSLVSYNEQFFGPGTRLTVL.

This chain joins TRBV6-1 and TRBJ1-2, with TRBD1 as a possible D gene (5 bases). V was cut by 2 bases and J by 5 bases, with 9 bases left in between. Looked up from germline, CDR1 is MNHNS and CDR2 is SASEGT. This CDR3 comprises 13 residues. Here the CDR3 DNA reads TGTGCCAGCAGTGAAACAGGAAAATATGGCTACACCTTC. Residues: CASSETGKYGYTF.

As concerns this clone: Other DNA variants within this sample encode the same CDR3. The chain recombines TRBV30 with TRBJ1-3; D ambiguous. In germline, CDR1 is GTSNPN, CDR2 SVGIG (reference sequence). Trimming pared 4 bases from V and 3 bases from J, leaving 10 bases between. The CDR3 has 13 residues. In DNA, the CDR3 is TGTGCCTGGACCACGGGGATTGGAAACACCATATATTTT. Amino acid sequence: CAWTTGIGNTIYF.

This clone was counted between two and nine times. CDR3 coding DNA: TGTGCCAGCAGTCCCGAGACAGGGGGATACTTC. As protein: CASSPETGGYF. The chain combines TRBV27 with TRBJ2-7; 9 positions agree with TRBD1. The V segment lost 5 bases and the J segment 13 bases; nucleotides outside the gene matches: 6. Germline CDR1 MNHEY, CDR2 SMNVEV (reference sequence). The CDR3 length is 11 residues.